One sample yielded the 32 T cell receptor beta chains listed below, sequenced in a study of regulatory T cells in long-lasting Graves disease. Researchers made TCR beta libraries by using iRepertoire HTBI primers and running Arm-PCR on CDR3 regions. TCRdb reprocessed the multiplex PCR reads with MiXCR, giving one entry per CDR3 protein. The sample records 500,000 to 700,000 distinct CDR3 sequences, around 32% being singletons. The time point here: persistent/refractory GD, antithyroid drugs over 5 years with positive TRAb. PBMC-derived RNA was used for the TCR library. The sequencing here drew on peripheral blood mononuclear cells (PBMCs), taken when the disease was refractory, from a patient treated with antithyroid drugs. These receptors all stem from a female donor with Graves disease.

This CDR3 is CASSYPVNVNTEAFF. CDR3 bases: TGTGCCAGCAGTTACCCGGTTAATGTGAACACTGAAGCTTTCTTT. The chain is built from TRBV6-5 and TRBJ1-1; D is unresolved. V dropped 2 bases and J dropped 0 bases, with 10 bases sitting between them. Germline CDR1 and CDR2: MNHEY and SVGAGI. The CDR3 totals 15 residues.

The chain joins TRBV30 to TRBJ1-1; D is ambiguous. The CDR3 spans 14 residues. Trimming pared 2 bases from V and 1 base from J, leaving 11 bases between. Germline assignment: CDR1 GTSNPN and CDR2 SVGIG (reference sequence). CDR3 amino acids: CAWSFGLKNTEAFF. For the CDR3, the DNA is TGTGCCTGGAGTTTCGGACTGAAGAACACTGAAGCTTTCTTT.

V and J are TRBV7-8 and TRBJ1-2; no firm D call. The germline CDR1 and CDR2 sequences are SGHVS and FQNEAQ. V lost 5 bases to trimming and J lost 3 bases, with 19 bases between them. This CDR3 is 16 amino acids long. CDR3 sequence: CASSRVLISDDYGYTF. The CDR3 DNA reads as TGTGCCAGCAGCCGGGTCCTCATCTCTGACGACTATGGCTACACCTTC. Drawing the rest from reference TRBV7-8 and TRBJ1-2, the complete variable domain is GAGVSQSPRYKVAKRGQDVALRCDPISGHVSLFWYQQALGQGPEFLTYFQNEAQLDKSGLPSDRFFAERPEGSVSTLKIQRTQQEDSAVYLCASSRVLISDDYGYTFGSGTRLTVV.

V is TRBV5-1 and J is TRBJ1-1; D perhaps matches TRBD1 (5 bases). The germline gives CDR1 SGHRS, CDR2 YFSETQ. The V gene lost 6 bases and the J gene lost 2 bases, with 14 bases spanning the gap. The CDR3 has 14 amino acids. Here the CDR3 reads CASNPGGGNTEAFF. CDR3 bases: TGCGCCAGCAACCCTGGGGGGGGTAACACTGAAGCTTTCTTT.

The CDR3 bases are TGCAGTGCTAGGGCTTTGGGCTCAGCCTACGAGCAGTACTTC. It is translated as CSARALGSAYEQYF. The rearrangement uses TRBV20-1 and TRBJ2-7, with no clear D. Germline-derived CDR1 and CDR2 are DFQATT and SNEGSKA (reference sequence). This CDR3 comprises 14 residues. V lost 3 bases to trimming and J lost 2 bases, with 14 bases between them.

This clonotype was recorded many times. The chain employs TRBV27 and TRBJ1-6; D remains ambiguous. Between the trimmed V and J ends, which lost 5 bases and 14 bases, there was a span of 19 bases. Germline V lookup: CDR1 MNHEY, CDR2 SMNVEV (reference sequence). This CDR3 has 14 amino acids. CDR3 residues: CASSTLRPHAALHF. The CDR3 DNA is TGTGCCAGCAGTACCCTTAGGCCTCATGCGGCCCTCCACTTT.

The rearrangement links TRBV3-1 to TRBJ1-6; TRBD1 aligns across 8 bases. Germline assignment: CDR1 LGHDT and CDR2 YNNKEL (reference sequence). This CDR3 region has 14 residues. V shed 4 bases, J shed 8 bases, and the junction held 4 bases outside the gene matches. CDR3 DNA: TGTGCCAGCAGCCCTAGGACAGGGCATTCACCCCTCCACTTT. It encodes CASSPRTGHSPLHF.

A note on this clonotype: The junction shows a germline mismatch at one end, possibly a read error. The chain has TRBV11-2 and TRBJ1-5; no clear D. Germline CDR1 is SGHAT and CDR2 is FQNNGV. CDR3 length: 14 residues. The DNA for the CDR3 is TGCGCCAGCAGCCAAGATCGTTTGATCCAGCCCCAGCATTTT. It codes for CASSQDRLIQPQHF.

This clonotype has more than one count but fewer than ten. The chain's CDR3 is CASSQTGTEKSQHF. DNA of the CDR3: TGTGCCAGCTCACAAACCGGGACAGAGAAGTCCCAGCATTTT. The chain has TRBV18 and TRBJ1-5; 7 bases are shared with TRBD1. After removal of 4 bases from V and 11 bases from J, the junction contained 11 bases not matched to a gene. The CDR3 totals 14 residues. Germline lookup yields CDR1 KGHSH and CDR2 LQKENI. Looking up the rest from reference TRBV18 and TRBJ1-5 gives the full variable domain: NAGVMQNPRHLVRRRGQEARLRCSPMKGHSHVYWYRQLPEEGLKFMVYLQKENIIDESGMPKERFSAEFPKEGPSILRIQQVVRGDSAAYFCASSQTGTEKSQHFGDGTRLSIL.

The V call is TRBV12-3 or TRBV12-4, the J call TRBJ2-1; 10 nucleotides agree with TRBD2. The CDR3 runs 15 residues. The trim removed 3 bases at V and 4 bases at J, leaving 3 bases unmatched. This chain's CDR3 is CASSLWTSGYNEQFF. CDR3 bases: TGTGCCAGCAGTTTGTGGACTAGCGGTTACAATGAGCAGTTCTTC.

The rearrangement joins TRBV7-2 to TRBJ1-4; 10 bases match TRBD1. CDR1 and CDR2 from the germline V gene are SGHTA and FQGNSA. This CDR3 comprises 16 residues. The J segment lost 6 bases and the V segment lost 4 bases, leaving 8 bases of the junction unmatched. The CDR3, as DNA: TGTGCCAGCAGCTCCGTCTGGACAGGGGGATATGAAAAACTGTTTTTT. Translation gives CASSSVWTGGYEKLFF.

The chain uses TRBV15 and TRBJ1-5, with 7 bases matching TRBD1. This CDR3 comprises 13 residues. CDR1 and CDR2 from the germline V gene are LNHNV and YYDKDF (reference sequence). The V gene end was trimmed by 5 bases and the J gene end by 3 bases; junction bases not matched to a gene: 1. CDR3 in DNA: TGTGCCACCAGCGACAGGGCCAATCAGCCCCAGCATTTT. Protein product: CATSDRANQPQHF.

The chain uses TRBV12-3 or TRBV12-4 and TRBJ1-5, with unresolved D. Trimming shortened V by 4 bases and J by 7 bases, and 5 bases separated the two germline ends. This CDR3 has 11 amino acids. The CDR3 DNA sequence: TGTGCCAGCAGTTCCGAACAGCCCCAGCATTTT. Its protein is CASSSEQPQHF.

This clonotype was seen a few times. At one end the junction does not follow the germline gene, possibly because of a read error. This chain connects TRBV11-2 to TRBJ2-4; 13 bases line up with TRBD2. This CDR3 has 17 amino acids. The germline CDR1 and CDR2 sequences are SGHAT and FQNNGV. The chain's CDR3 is CASSLPDGGTSGTVLSF. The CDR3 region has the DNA TGTGCCAGCAGCTTACCAGATGGCGGGACTAGCGGGACCGTTCTTAGCTTC.

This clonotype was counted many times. The CDR3 spells CASSAGRYPPLHF. CDR3 in DNA: TGTGCCAGCAGCGCGGGGAGGTACCCACCCCTCCACTTT. The V and J genes are TRBV2 and TRBJ1-6; D gene unclear. V shed 6 bases and J shed 11 bases, with 14 bases lying between them. CDR3 length equals 13 residues. In germline, CDR1 is SNHLY, CDR2 FYNNEI.

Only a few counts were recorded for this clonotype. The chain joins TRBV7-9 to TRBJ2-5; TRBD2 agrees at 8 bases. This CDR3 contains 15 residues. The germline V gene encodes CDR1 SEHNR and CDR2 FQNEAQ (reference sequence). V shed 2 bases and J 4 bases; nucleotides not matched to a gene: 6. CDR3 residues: CASSLPGLGGETQYF. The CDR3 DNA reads TGTGCCAGCAGCTTACCGGGACTAGGGGGAGAGACCCAGTACTTC.

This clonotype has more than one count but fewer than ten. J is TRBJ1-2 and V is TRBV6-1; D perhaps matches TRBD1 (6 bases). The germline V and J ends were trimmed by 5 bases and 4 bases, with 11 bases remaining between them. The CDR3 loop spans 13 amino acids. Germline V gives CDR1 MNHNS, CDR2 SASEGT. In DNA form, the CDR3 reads TGTGCCAGCAGTCGACAGGAGGGCTATGGCTACACCTTC. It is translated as CASSRQEGYGYTF.

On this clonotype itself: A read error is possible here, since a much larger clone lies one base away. DNA of the CDR3: TGTGCCATCACCCAGCCGGGACAACACACTGAAGCTTTCTTT. It codes for CAITQPGQHTEAFF. The chain employs TRBV10-3 and TRBJ1-1, with a tentative D call TRBD1 (6 bases). V shed 7 bases and J shed 3 bases, with 15 bases lying between them. Germline loops: CDR1 ENHRY, CDR2 SYGVKD. The CDR3 has 14 amino acids.

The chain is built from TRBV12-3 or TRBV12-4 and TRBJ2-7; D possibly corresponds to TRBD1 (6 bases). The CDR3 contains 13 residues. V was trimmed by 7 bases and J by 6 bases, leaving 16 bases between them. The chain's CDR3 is CASTPTGGCEQYF. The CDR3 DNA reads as TGTGCCAGCACCCCGACAGGAGGATGCGAGCAGTACTTC.

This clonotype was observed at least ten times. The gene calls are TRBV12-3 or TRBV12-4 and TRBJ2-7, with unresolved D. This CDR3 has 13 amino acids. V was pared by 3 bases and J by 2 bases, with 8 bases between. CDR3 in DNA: TGTGCCAGCAGTTTTGATCAGCCCTACGAGCAGTACTTC. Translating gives CASSFDQPYEQYF.

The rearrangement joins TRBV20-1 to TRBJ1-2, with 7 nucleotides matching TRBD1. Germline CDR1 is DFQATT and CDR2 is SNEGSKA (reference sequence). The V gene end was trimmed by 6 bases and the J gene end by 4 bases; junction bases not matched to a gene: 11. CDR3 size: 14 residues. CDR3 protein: CSADGQVGFYGYTF. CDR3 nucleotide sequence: TGCAGTGCCGACGGACAGGTCGGATTCTATGGCTACACCTTC.

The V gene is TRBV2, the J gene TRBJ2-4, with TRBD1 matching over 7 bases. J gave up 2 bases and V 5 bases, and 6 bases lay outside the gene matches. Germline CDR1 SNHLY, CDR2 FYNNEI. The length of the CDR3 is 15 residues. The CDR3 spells CASSSGTDTKNIQYF. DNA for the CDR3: TGTGCCAGCAGTTCCGGGACAGATACCAAAAACATTCAGTACTTC.

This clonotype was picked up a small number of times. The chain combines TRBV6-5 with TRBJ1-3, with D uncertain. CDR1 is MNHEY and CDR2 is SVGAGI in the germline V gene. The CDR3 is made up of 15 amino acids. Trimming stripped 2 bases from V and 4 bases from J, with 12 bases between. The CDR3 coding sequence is TGTGCCAGCAGTTACCTCGGGGAGGCCGGAAACACCATATATTTT. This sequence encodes CASSYLGEAGNTIYF.

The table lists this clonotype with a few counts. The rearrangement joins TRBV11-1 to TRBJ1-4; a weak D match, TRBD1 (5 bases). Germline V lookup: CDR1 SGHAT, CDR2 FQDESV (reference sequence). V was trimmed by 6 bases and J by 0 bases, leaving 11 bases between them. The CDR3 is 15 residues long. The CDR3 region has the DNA TGTGCCAGCAGAAGGGACTCCGCAACTAATGAAAAACTGTTTTTT. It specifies CASRRDSATNEKLFF.

CDR3 in DNA: TGTGCCAGCAGCTCCGTAAGGACGGATTCCTACGAGCAGTACTTC. It yields the protein CASSSVRTDSYEQYF. J is TRBJ2-7 and V is TRBV11-2; D unresolved. Germline values: CDR1 SGHAT, CDR2 FQNNGV. Trimming cost V 4 bases and J 1 base, with 14 bases left between them. The CDR3 sequence is 15 residues long.

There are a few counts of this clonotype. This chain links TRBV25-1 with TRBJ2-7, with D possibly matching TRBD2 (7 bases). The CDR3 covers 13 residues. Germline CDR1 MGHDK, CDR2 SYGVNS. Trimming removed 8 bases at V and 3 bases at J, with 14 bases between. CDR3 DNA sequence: TGTGCCAGCGGACGGGGAGGGGGCTACGAGCAGTACTTC. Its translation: CASGRGGGYEQYF.

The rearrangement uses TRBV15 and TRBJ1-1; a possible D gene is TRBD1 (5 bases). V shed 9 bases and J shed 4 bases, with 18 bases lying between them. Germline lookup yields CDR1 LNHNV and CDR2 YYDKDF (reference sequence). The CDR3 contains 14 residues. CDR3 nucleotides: TGTGCCACAGATCCGGGGACGCGCCGCACTGAAGCTTTCTTT. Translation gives CATDPGTRRTEAFF.

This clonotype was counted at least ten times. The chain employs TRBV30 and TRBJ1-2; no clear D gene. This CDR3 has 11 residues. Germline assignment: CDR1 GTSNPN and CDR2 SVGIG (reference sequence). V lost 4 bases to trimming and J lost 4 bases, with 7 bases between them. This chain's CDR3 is CAWTSSYGYTF. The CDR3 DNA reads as TGTGCCTGGACCAGTAGCTATGGCTACACCTTC.

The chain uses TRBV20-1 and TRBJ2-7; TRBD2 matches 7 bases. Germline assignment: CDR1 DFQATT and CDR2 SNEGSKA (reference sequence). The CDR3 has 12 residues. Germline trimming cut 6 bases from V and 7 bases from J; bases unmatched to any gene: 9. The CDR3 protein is CSARDYRLEQYF. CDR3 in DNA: TGCAGTGCCCGGGACTACCGTTTAGAGCAGTACTTC.

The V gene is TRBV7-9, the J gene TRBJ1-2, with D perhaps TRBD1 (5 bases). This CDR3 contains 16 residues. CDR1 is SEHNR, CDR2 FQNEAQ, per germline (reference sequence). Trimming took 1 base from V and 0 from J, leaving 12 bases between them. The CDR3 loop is CASSLGVDSANYGYTF. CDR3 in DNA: TGTGCCAGCAGCTTAGGGGTAGACAGCGCTAACTATGGCTACACCTTC.

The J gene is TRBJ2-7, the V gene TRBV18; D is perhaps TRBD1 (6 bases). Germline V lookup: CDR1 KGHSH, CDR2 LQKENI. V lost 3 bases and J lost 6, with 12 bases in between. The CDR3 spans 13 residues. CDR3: CASSPMEGGEQYF. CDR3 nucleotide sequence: TGTGCCAGCTCACCTATGGAAGGGGGCGAGCAGTACTTC.

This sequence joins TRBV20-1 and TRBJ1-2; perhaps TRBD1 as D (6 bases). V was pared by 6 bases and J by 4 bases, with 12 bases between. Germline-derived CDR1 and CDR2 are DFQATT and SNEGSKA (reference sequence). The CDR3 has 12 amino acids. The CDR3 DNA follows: TGCAGTGCCATCTCAGGGGTCTATGGCTACACCTTC. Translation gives CSAISGVYGYTF.